The 20 T cell receptor beta chains reported below all come from one sample, sequenced in a study of T-cell memory formation after mild COVID-19. Using its own MiXCR run on the 5' RACE reads, TCRdb lists one record per CDR3 protein. The table has more than 250,000 distinct CDR3 sequences, 15% to 20% seen once; the top ten hold 22%. The specimen sequenced was PBMCs or a T cell subset sorted from them (not recorded which). The receptors derive from a man younger than 35 who had mild COVID-19 (a few samples of this study predate the infection). Cell type and time point are not known.

The chain uses TRBV6-5 and TRBJ1-5; D is undetermined. This CDR3 is built from 15 residues. The ends were cut back, 2 bases at V and 0 bases at J, with 8 bases in the middle. CDR1 MNHEY and CDR2 SVGAGI come from the germline V gene. For the CDR3, the DNA is TGTGCCAGCAGTTACGCGGCGGGTAGCAATCAGCCCCAGCATTTT. Translating it yields CASSYAAGSNQPQHF.

This clonotype was seen repeatedly, ten times or more. This chain links TRBV7-2 with TRBJ2-3, with 8 nucleotides matching TRBD2. The CDR3 covers 14 residues. The V gene's germline CDR1 is SGHTA and CDR2 FQGNSA. V was pared by 1 base and J by 6 bases, with 3 bases of the junction left unmatched. In DNA form, the CDR3 reads TGTGCCAGCAGCTTAGTCGGGGGGGCGGATACGCAGTATTTT. Protein sequence: CASSLVGGADTQYF. The full variable domain, its missing parts supplied by reference TRBV7-2 and TRBJ2-3, is GAGVSQSPSNKVTEKGKDVELRCDPISGHTALYWYRQSLGQGLEFLIYFQGNSAPDKSGLPSDRFSAERTGGSVSTLTIQRTQQEDSAVYLCASSLVGGADTQYFGPGTRLTVL.

The V and J genes are TRBV28 and TRBJ1-3; 7 positions agree with TRBD1. Germline V CDR1 and CDR2: MDHEN, SYDVKM. The CDR3 totals 14 residues. J gave up 7 bases and V 6 bases, and 9 bases lay outside the gene matches. This CDR3 reads CASRSTTGWNTIYF. In nucleotides, the CDR3 is TGTGCCAGCAGATCAACGACAGGGTGGAACACCATATATTTT.

This rearrangement joins TRBV3-1 to TRBJ2-7, with a weak D call TRBD2 (6 bases). The CDR3 extends over 16 amino acids. Germline V gene lookup returns CDR1 LGHDT and CDR2 YNNKEL (reference sequence). Trimming stripped 1 base from V and 3 bases from J, with 16 bases between. The CDR3 is CASSQGRRGGLYEQYF. The CDR3 nucleotides are TGTGCCAGCAGCCAAGGGAGGAGGGGAGGTCTCTACGAGCAGTACTTC.

The chain employs TRBV27 and TRBJ2-7; perhaps TRBD1 as D (5 bases). Per germline, CDR1 MNHEY and CDR2 SMNVEV (reference sequence). The V end was cut by 6 bases, the J end by 4 bases, with 13 bases between. The CDR3 runs to 13 residues. This CDR3 is CASSKLGEYEQYF. The CDR3 DNA reads as TGTGCCAGCAGCAAGCTAGGGGAATACGAGCAGTACTTC.

This clonotype has a handful of counts. This chain joins TRBV7-3 and TRBJ2-1, with a possible D match to TRBD2 (6 bases). The CDR3 covers 13 residues. Germline V lookup: CDR1 SGHTA, CDR2 FQGTGA. Trimming cost V 7 bases and J 5 bases, with 12 bases left between them. The CDR3 loop is CASTPAGNNEQFF. DNA of the CDR3: TGTGCCAGCACCCCCGCGGGGAACAATGAGCAGTTCTTC. Supplemented by reference TRBV7-3 and TRBJ2-1, the full variable domain reads GAGVSQTPSNKVTEKGKYVELRCDPISGHTALYWYRQSLGQGPEFLIYFQGTGAADDSGLPNDRFFAVRPEGSVSTLKIQRTERGDSAVYLCASTPAGNNEQFFGPGTRLTVL.

This rearrangement joins TRBV7-8 to TRBJ2-1; TRBD2 aligns across 9 bases. J was trimmed by 7 bases and V by 3 bases; bases with no gene match: 1. The germline CDR1 and CDR2 sequences are SGHVS and FQNEAQ. The CDR3 runs 13 residues. The CDR3 region has the DNA TGTGCCAGCAGCTTCCTAGCGGGGAATGAGCAGTTCTTC. Translating it yields CASSFLAGNEQFF.

This clonotype has a count of ten or more. CDR3 sequence: CASSPSGGLTEAFF. Here the CDR3 DNA reads TGTGCCAGCTCACCAAGCGGGGGCCTCACTGAAGCTTTCTTT. V is TRBV18 and J is TRBJ1-1; weak D call: TRBD1 (6 bases). Germline-derived CDR1 and CDR2 are KGHSH and LQKENI. V lost 2 bases, J lost 4 bases, and 11 bases lay in between. The length of the CDR3 is 14 residues.

This clonotype has only a few counts. The gene calls are TRBV7-9 and TRBJ2-7; 7 nucleotides align to TRBD1. Germline V CDR1 and CDR2: SEHNR, FQNEAQ (reference sequence). The CDR3 is 15 residues long. With V trimmed by 1 base and J by 0 bases, 3 bases remained unmatched. CDR3 DNA: TGTGCCAGCAGCTTAGTAGGGGACAGCTCCTACGAGCAGTACTTC. The encoded protein is CASSLVGDSSYEQYF. The full variable domain, rest sourced from reference TRBV7-9 and TRBJ2-7, is DTGVSQNPRHKITKRGQNVTFRCDPISEHNRLYWYRQTLGQGPEFLTYFQNEAQLEKSRLLSDRFSAERPKGSFSTLEIQRTEQGDSAMYLCASSLVGDSSYEQYFGPGTRLTVT.

The rearrangement links TRBV2 to TRBJ1-5, with 7 nucleotides matching TRBD1. Trimming at V came to 6 bases and at J to 3 bases, leaving 2 bases not matched to a gene. The CDR3 is 13 amino acids. Germline V gives CDR1 SNHLY, CDR2 FYNNEI. This CDR3 reads CASRGQSNQPQHF. Written as DNA, the CDR3 is TGTGCCAGCAGGGGACAGTCCAATCAGCCCCAGCATTTT. Supplemented by reference TRBV2 and TRBJ1-5, the full variable domain reads EPEVTQTPSHQVTQMGQEVILRCVPISNHLYFYWYRQILGQKVEFLVSFYNNEISEKSEIFDDQFSVERPDGSNFTLKIRSTKLEDSAMYFCASRGQSNQPQHFGDGTRLSIL.

This clonotype has more than one count but fewer than ten. The V gene is TRBV5-1, the J gene TRBJ1-4; D is ambiguous. V was shortened by 4 bases and J by 7 bases, with 20 bases between the two germline ends. CDR3 length: 16 residues. CDR1 SGHRS and CDR2 YFSETQ come from the germline V gene. The CDR3 coding sequence is TGCGCCAGCAGCGACGGGCCCCCGCCGGATGGTGAAAAACTGTTTTTT. It yields the protein CASSDGPPPDGEKLFF.

This clonotype was seen a handful of times. The chain carries TRBV12-3 or TRBV12-4 and TRBJ2-6; unclear D gene. The V gene lost 5 bases and the J gene lost 5 bases, with 7 bases spanning the gap. The CDR3 spans 13 residues. CDR3 sequence (DNA): TGTGCCAGCAGTCTTCTCTGGGCCAACGTCCTGACTTTC. Residues: CASSLLWANVLTF.

The genes are TRBV5-5 and TRBJ2-3, with D maybe TRBD2 (6 bases). Germline V lookup: CDR1 SGHKS, CDR2 YYEKEE (reference sequence). CDR3 length: 15 residues. V dropped 6 bases and J dropped 0 bases, with 14 bases sitting between them. CDR3 sequence (DNA): TGTGCCAGCATTCCGCTGGGACTTAGCACAGATACGCAGTATTTT. This encodes CASIPLGLSTDTQYF.

J is TRBJ2-5 and V is TRBV6-2 or TRBV6-3; no clear D. The germline gives CDR1 MNHEY, CDR2 SVGEGT. This CDR3 has 11 amino acids. V lost 3 bases, J lost 4 bases, and 3 bases lay in between. CDR3 amino acids: CASSYTETQYF. The CDR3 bases are TGTGCCAGCAGTTATACAGAGACCCAGTACTTC.

This clonotype came up a few times. The chain couples TRBV2 to TRBJ2-2; a possible D gene is TRBD1 (5 bases). Germline loops: CDR1 SNHLY, CDR2 FYNNEI. This CDR3 contains 16 residues. The V and J ends lost 7 bases and 4 bases respectively, with 19 bases between them. CDR3 bases: TGTGCCAGCAAGGTCCGGAGACAGCTCTTCACCGGGGAGCTGTTTTTT. Its protein product is CASKVRRQLFTGELFF.

The chain is built from TRBV7-2 and TRBJ2-3, with D unresolved. The CDR3 contains 14 residues. The V gene's germline CDR1 is SGHTA and CDR2 FQGNSA. Trimming stripped 5 bases from V and 6 bases from J, with 15 bases between. CDR3 nucleotides: TGTGCCAGCAGCGGAAGTTATCCCTGGGATACGCAGTATTTT. It encodes CASSGSYPWDTQYF.

V and J are TRBV15 and TRBJ2-7, with D perhaps given as TRBD1 or TRBD2 (5 bases each). With 0 bases removed from V and 2 bases from J, the gap between germline ends came to 8 bases. The CDR3 extends over 14 amino acids. Germline V gives CDR1 LNHNV, CDR2 YYDKDF (reference sequence). The DNA of the CDR3 is TGTGCCACCAGCAGAGAAGGGACCACCTACGAGCAGTACTTC. As protein: CATSREGTTYEQYF. The variable domain in full, completed from reference TRBV15 and TRBJ2-7, reads DAMVIQNPRYQVTQFGKPVTLSCSQTLNHNVMYWYQQKSSQAPKLLFHYYDKDFNNEADTPDNFQSRRPNTSFCFLDIRSPGLGDTAMYLCATSREGTTYEQYFGPGTRLTVT.

The chain uses TRBV15 and TRBJ2-2, with TRBD1 matching over 7 bases. Germline values: CDR1 LNHNV, CDR2 YYDKDF (reference sequence). V lost 7 bases and J lost 5; bases outside the gene matches: 7. CDR3 length: 14 amino acids. The CDR3: CATNRDRGTGELFF. The DNA for the CDR3 is TGTGCCACCAACCGGGACAGAGGGACCGGGGAGCTGTTTTTT.

This clonotype was counted between two and nine times. The chain carries TRBV11-2 and TRBJ1-2; D not resolved. This CDR3 is 13 amino acids long. The V gene lost 1 base and the J gene lost 8 bases, with 11 bases spanning the gap. CDR1 and CDR2 (germline): SGHAT, FQNNGV. The CDR3 is CASSLVAGEGYTF. CDR3 coding DNA: TGTGCCAGCAGCTTAGTAGCCGGGGAAGGCTACACCTTC.

This clonotype was counted once. Mismatch with germline at one junction end may stem from a read error. The chain joins TRBV5-1 to TRBJ2-3; 10 nucleotides agree with TRBD2. This CDR3 has 17 residues. CDR1 is SGHRS and CDR2 is YFSETQ in the germline V gene. The chain's CDR3 is CASSPQPLAGVTDTQYF. In DNA, the CDR3 is TGCGCAAGCAGCCCCCAGCCCCTAGCGGGGGTCACAGATACGCAGTATTTT.